These 11 T cell receptor beta chains were all obtained from the same sample, sequenced in a study of T cell repertoires in cytomegalovirus infection. TCRdb reprocessed the reads via MiXCR and lists one record per CDR3 protein. The data contain about 230,000 distinct CDR3 sequences, about 5.9% of them singletons. Material for sequencing was PBMCs. These receptors were collected from a human donor in good health (CMV status not recorded). Some clones in this sample may be carry-over from other donors' samples.

There are many counts of this clonotype. The rearrangement joins TRBV7-2 to TRBJ2-1; the D gene is possibly TRBD1 (7 bases). The CDR3 is 15 amino acids. The germline V and J ends were trimmed by 8 bases and 2 bases, with 16 bases remaining between them. The germline CDR1 and CDR2 sequences are SGHTA and FQGNSA. DNA of the CDR3: TGTGCCAGCGGCCCCCAGGGGGGACCCTACAATGAGCAGTTCTTC. This sequence encodes CASGPQGGPYNEQFF.

The chain links TRBV13 to TRBJ2-3, with 7 positions matching TRBD2. The V gene end was trimmed by 1 base and the J gene end by 0 bases; junction bases not matched to a gene: 1. The length of the CDR3 is 15 residues. Germline V gives CDR1 PRHDT, CDR2 FYEKMQ (reference sequence). The CDR3 loop is CASSLERGSTDTQYF. CDR3 DNA sequence: TGTGCCAGCAGCTTAGAGCGGGGTAGCACAGATACGCAGTATTTT.

This clonotype was observed at least ten times. The chain joins TRBV7-2 to TRBJ2-4; D ambiguous. This CDR3 contains 13 residues. Looked up from germline, CDR1 is SGHTA and CDR2 is FQGNSA. V was trimmed by 1 base and J by 8 bases, leaving 9 bases between them. The CDR3 DNA reads TGTGCCAGCAGCTTAGGACCGTGGGACATTCAGTACTTC. Translated: CASSLGPWDIQYF.

This clonotype was found many times. This chain joins TRBV9 and TRBJ1-5; D not certain. CDR1 and CDR2 from the germline V gene are SGDLS and YYNGEE. Trimming took off 0 bases at V and 7 bases at J, with 11 bases between the two ends. The CDR3 extends over 14 amino acids. CDR3 DNA: TGTGCCAGCAGCGTAGCTGCGGATTACCAGCCCCAGCATTTT. Its protein is CASSVAADYQPQHF.

The chain employs TRBV6-2 or TRBV6-3 and TRBJ2-1; D tentatively reads TRBD1 or TRBD2 (5 bases each). The ends were cut back, 5 bases at V and 5 bases at J, with 19 bases in the middle. The CDR3 has 16 amino acids. CDR1 and CDR2 from the germline V gene are MNHEY and SVGEGT. In DNA, the CDR3 is TGTGCCAGCAGTGACAGAGGCCGTCACGGGGACAATGAGCAGTTCTTC. It codes for CASSDRGRHGDNEQFF.

This clonotype has a count of ten or more. The chain joins TRBV29-1 to TRBJ2-6, with a tentative D call TRBD2 (6 bases). The CDR3 has 18 residues. The V end was cut by 2 bases, the J end by 0 bases, with 17 bases between. The germline V gene encodes CDR1 SQVTM and CDR2 ANQGSEA. The CDR3 DNA is TGCAGCGTTGAAACGGAGGGGACTTCAAGCTCTGGGGCCAACGTCCTGACTTTC. This gives the protein CSVETEGTSSSGANVLTF.

This clonotype was picked up many times. The chain employs TRBV28 and TRBJ1-5; 7 bases map to TRBD1. This CDR3 spans 16 amino acids. V dropped 5 bases and J dropped 6; count of bases not matched to a gene: 13. The germline CDR1 and CDR2 sequences are MDHEN and SYDVKM. CDR3 sequence (DNA): TGTGCCAGCAGTCCCCACCAGGGCAGGGGGGGTCAGCCCCAGCATTTT. Translated: CASSPHQGRGGQPQHF.

This clonotype was found many times. The rearrangement uses TRBV3-1 and TRBJ2-7; 7 bases agree with TRBD1. CDR1 is LGHDT, CDR2 YNNKEL, per germline (reference sequence). V shed 1 base and J 3 bases; nucleotides not matched to a gene: 18. CDR3 length equals 19 residues. The CDR3 here is CASSQAPTGIILSGYEQYF. Written as DNA, the CDR3 is TGTGCCAGCAGCCAAGCCCCGACAGGGATAATTCTGTCGGGCTACGAGCAGTACTTC.

At least ten counts were recorded for this clonotype. V usage is TRBV6-6 and J usage is TRBJ2-7; 8 bases match TRBD2. The CDR3 runs to 13 residues. The germline V gene encodes CDR1 MNHNY and CDR2 SVGAGI (reference sequence). V shed 5 bases and J 4 bases; nucleotides not matched to a gene: 4. CDR3 bases: TGTGCCAGCAGTCTCGCGGGGGGTTACGAGCAGTACTTC. Amino acids: CASSLAGGYEQYF.

This clonotype was found many times. The V gene is TRBV7-2, the J gene TRBJ1-6, with D hard to call. V was pared by 4 bases and J by 5 bases, with 12 bases between. The CDR3 is made up of 15 amino acids. Germline CDR1 is SGHTA and CDR2 is FQGNSA. CDR3 residues: CASSSAGSDNSPLHF. CDR3 sequence (DNA): TGTGCCAGCAGCTCGGCCGGAAGCGATAATTCACCCCTCCACTTT.

The chain joins TRBV15 to TRBJ1-6, with unresolved D. Germline assignment: CDR1 LNHNV and CDR2 YYDKDF (reference sequence). The germline V and J ends were trimmed by 1 base and 7 bases, with 11 bases remaining between them. The CDR3 runs to 15 residues. The CDR3 DNA is TGTGCCACCAGCAGAGTTGCGGCAGTGAATTCACCCCTCCACTTT. Protein sequence: CATSRVAAVNSPLHF. Complete variable domain (other parts from reference TRBV15 and TRBJ1-6): DAMVIQNPRYQVTQFGKPVTLSCSQTLNHNVMYWYQQKSSQAPKLLFHYYDKDFNNEADTPDNFQSRRPNTSFCFLDIRSPGLGDTAMYLCATSRVAAVNSPLHFGNGTRLTVT.